This T cell receptor beta chain originates from a study of blood T cell repertoires in COVID-19. Across the study: Specimens from acute and convalescent COVID-19 originated in the United States, Italy and Spain.

The Seattle patients, enrolled during active infection, were followed longitudinally. There are 14 residues in the CDR3. V was cut by 6 bases and J by 5 bases, with 15 bases left in between. Looked up from germline, CDR1 is KGHDR and CDR2 is SFDVKD. Authors' analysis steps: The authors estimated nucleated cell counts from reference gene primer amplification. TCRdb's copy holds only in-frame clones and misses some; the assay was immunoSEQ multiplex PCR. Clonal size and the V and J genes are those of that table, whereas D and trimming came from the DNA. The sample contains around 300,000 clones, 86% of which appear only once.

The clonotype comes from a woman in her 70s with COVID-19, enrolled during active disease. Sequencing input: peripheral blood. The genes are TRBV24-1 and TRBJ1-2, with D possibly matching TRBD1 (5 bases). CDR3 amino acids: CATSTQVYPYGYTF. The CDR3 DNA reads as TGTGCCACCAGTACACAGGTGTACCCATATGGCTACACCTTC.